Given below is one TCR beta chain in context. These data are taken from a study of T-cell memory formation after mild COVID-19. The CDR3 length is 17 residues. Per the germline V gene, CDR1 is LGHDT and CDR2 is YNNKEL (reference sequence). J gave up 3 bases and V 1 base, and 5 bases lay outside the gene matches. TCRdb recomputed calls from the 5' RACE reads with MiXCR, one row per CDR3 protein. Altogether 170,000 or so distinct CDR3 sequences are present, around a third being singletons, with the ten largest covering around 13%. The TCR was taken from an adult woman who had mild COVID-19 (a few samples of this study predate the infection). Cell type and time point are not known. Sequencing used PBMCs or a T cell subset sorted from them (not recorded which). The chain joins TRBV3-1 to TRBJ2-5; 13 bases match TRBD2. As DNA, the CDR3 is TGTGCCAGCAGCCAAGGACTAGCGGGAGGTTCTGAAGAGACCCAGTACTTC. As protein: CASSQGLAGGSEETQYF.